This T cell receptor (beta chain) originates from a study of blood T cell repertoires in COVID-19. Across the study: Acute and convalescent COVID-19 samples came from the United States, Italy and Spain. Sample material is recorded as cDNA or gDNA derived from T cells, B-cell-depleted T cells, or PBMCs.

Original methodology: From reference gene primer amplification, estimates of nucleated cell counts were derived. Sequenced by immunoSEQ multiplex PCR; TCRdb stores in-frame clones only, minus some. The V and J calls and clone size were taken over from that table, and D and trimming were inferred from the DNA. The sample holds about 61,000 clones, 88% seen once. V was pared by 4 bases and J by 2 bases, with 19 bases between. Per germline, CDR1 SEHNR and CDR2 FQNEAQ (reference sequence). This CDR3 comprises 17 residues. The receptor was isolated from a human donor in a cohort sampled during active COVID-19. The V and J genes are TRBV7-9 and TRBJ2-3; D is unclear. The sequencing input was peripheral blood. The CDR3 bases are TGTGCCAGCAGCTCGCCAGTGGGCCTAACAAACACAGATACGCAGTATTTT. This codes for CASSSPVGLTNTDTQYF.